This TCR beta chain is drawn from a study of siplizumab effects on memory and regulatory T cells (dated by TCRdb to about 2019). Notes on the research overall: The study examined how the anti-CD2 antibody siplizumab affects alloreactive T-cell subsets in allogeneic mixed lymphocyte reactions built from human PBMCs.

Sorted unstimulated T cells and proliferating T cells recovered from mixed lymphocyte reactions underwent TCRbeta CDR3 sequencing. Fresh whole blood from approximately ten HLA-typed healthy donors was used to isolate PBMCs. Concerning this clone itself: Its antigen remains unidentified. No base quality values were provided; no much bigger clone lies one nucleotide off.

The library relied on the immunoSEQ multiplex PCR assay. Each sample had some 10^5 TCR templates assayed by the deep sequencing platform. Genomic DNA extracted from sorted T cells was used for TCRbeta CDR3 sequencing. As for how the authors treated the data: The R programming language was used for clonal analysis of TCRbeta CDR3 data. Comparing unstimulated samples against CFSE-low samples taken after the reaction was how alloreactive CD4+ and CD8+ clones were defined. By matching sequences to the repertoires of sorted unstimulated Treg and non-Treg cells, each alloreactive CD4+ clone was assigned a regulatory or non-regulatory origin. TCRdb carries this immuneACCESS record with in-frame sequences only. Its versions omit some clonotypes, under half of them owing to an unresolved V gene in the studies checked, with the rest unexplained. V, J and clone size derive from that table, while D and trimming were established from the DNA sequence. This sample gives 70,000 or so clones in total; 75% to 95% of them show up just once. Together, the top ten hold over 25% of the sample.

Broad study findings and their caveats: The cumulative frequency of alloreactive sequences traceable to unstimulated CD4+ memory T cells was significantly reduced by siplizumab. Sequences below about 10^-5 frequency were poorly captured, so only a minor fraction of alloreactive clones could be mapped to unstimulated subsets. No functional confirmation was obtained for the suppressive function of proliferating Tregs from siplizumab cultures. Among mappable alloreactive CD4+ clones, the Treg-derived fraction averaged nearly 70% with siplizumab versus around 27% in control reactions. Unstimulated naive T cells appeared more diverse than memory T cells, and naive cells seemed to contribute substantially to the alloresponse. Roughly 75-95% of proliferating CD4+ or CD8+ clones could not be assigned a naive or memory phenotype.

Sequencing was performed on CD8+ T cells sorted from blood. The source is a human donor in good health.

Here is the DNA: TGTGCCAGCAGTCCTAGCGGCTCCTACGAGCAGTACTTC. This is translated as CASSPSGSYEQYF. The rearranged segments are TRBV11-1 and TRBJ2-7; the junction holds 7 bases that match TRBD2. Reading the germline V gene (reference sequence) gives CDR1 SGHAT and CDR2 FQDESV. Measured from the cysteine to the phenylalanine, the CDR3 is 13 residues long. Only the CDR3 DNA stays, 39 bases, in frame from base 1. Germline trimming amounts to 6 bases on V and 0 bases on J, with 2 as the count of junction bases outside the gene matches.